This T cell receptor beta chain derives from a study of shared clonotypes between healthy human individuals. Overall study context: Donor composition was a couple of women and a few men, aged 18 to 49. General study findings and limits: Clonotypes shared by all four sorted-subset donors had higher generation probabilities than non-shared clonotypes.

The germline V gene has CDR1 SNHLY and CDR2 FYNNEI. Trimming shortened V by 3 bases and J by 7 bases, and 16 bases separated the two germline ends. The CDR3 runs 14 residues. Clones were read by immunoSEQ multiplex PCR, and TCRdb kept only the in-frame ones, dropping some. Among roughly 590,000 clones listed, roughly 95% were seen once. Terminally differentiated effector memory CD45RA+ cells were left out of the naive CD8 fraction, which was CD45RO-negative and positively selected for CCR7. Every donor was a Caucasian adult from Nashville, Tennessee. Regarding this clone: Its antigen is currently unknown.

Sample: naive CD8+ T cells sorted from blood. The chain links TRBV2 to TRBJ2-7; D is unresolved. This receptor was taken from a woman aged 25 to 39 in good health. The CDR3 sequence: CASSDPQVPLEQYF. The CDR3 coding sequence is TGTGCCAGCAGTGACCCCCAGGTCCCTCTAGAGCAGTACTTC.